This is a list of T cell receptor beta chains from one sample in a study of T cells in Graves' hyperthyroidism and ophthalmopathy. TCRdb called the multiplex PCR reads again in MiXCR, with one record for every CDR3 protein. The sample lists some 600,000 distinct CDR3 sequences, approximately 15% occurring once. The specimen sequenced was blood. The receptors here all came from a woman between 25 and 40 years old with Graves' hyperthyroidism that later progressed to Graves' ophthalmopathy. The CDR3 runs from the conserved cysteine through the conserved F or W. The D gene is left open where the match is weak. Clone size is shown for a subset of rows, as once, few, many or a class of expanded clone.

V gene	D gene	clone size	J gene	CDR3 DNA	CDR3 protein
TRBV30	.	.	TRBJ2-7	TGTGCCTGGGGAGCGGCCCAGGGATCCTACGAGCAGTACTTC	CAWGAAQGSYEQYF
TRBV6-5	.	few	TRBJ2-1	TGTGCCAGCAGTTACCAGGACTTTTCGACGGGGTACAATGAGCAGTTCTTC	CASSYQDFSTGYNEQFF
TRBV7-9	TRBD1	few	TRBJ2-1	TGTGCCAGCAGCTCCCGGGACAGGGGAGGCAATGAGCAGTTCTTC	CASSSRDRGGNEQFF
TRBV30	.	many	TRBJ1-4	TGTGCCTGGAGTGTAGGCCTTACGCCGGGCGAAAAACTGTTTTTT	CAWSVGLTPGEKLFF
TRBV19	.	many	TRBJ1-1	TGTGCCAATAGTATATCTCTGAACACTGAAGCTTTCTTT	CANSISLNTEAFF
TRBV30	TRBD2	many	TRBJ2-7	TGTGCCTGGAGGACCGGACTAGCAACCTACGAGCAGTACTTC	CAWRTGLATYEQYF
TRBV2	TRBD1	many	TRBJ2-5	TGTGCCAGCAGTGAACTCCGGACAGGGGGCGCGAAGACCCAGTACTTC	CASSELRTGGAKTQYF
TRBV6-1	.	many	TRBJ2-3	TGTGCCAGCAGTTTTGGGCTTACTAGTTTAGGGACAGATACGCAGTATTTT	CASSFGLTSLGTDTQYF
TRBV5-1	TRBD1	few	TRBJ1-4	TGCGCCAGCGGCAGGGGCTTGGGACAGGCTAATGAAAAACTGTTTTTT	CASGRGLGQANEKLFF
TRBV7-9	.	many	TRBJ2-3	TGTGCCACCTCGCGGGGAGGCACAGATACGCAGTATTTT	CATSRGGTDTQYF
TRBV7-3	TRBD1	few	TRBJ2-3	TGTGCCAGCAGTAATGGACAGGGGCAGACAGATACGCAGTATTTT	CASSNGQGQTDTQYF
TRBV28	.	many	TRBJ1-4	TGTGCCAGCCAGAGGCGAAAACTGTTTTTT	CASQRRKLFF